This T cell receptor (beta chain) is from a study of blood T cell repertoires in COVID-19 (dated by TCRdb to the early 2020s). Some background on the complete study: Samples from collaborators originated in the United States, Italy and Spain and spanned both the acute and convalescent phases of COVID-19. The material from the prospective study consisted of cDNA or gDNA derived from T cells, B-cell-depleted T cells, or PBMCs. Deeply sampled blood TCRbeta repertoires from subjects exposed to, actively infected with, or recovered from COVID-19 were included in the dataset. A freely available public database, intended as a resource for researchers studying the immune response to SARS-CoV-2, is where the repertoires were released. Samples came from the ongoing ImmuneRACE study (first 160 participants) plus 1,254 subjects from 6 global collaborators. The sample metadata nearly always contained a de-identified subject ID, COVID-19 status, age in years and sex. Where HLA class I and class II types were available, the types were taken from metadata supplied by the sample provider, not from assay-based typing.

Collaborating institutions collected whole blood in K2EDTA tubes following their own protocols. For TCRbeta analysis, collaborators shipped samples in one of three forms: frozen whole blood, isolated PBMCs, or DNA extracted from either of those sample types. General findings and caveats noted by the study authors: The quantity of clinical and demographic metadata differed by source and by participant and was supplied without curation.

From the cysteine up to the phenylalanine, the CDR3 has a length of 13 residues. The DNA shown is the 39-base CDR3, in frame from base 1. CDR1 and CDR2 are drawn from the germline V gene: SGHTA, FQGNSA. V is cut by 6 bases and J by 7 bases, and the space between the germline ends is 13 bases. A remark on this clone: This clone's antigen is unknown. Base qualities are missing; no much larger clone stands one base away. The same CDR3 arises from other DNA sequences in this sample as well.

The immunoSEQ Assay, a bias-controlled multiplex PCR, was used to amplify TCRbeta CDR3 regions from genomic DNA. The study's processing was this. The number of nucleated cells in each sample was estimated from the amplification of reference gene primers within the assay. To quantify the absolute abundance of each unique TCRbeta CDR3 rearrangement, sequence reads were collapsed and filtered. For each sample, productive Simpson clonality was calculated as the square root of Simpson's diversity index across productive rearrangements. The table was pulled from immuneACCESS by TCRdb, which kept in-frame rearrangements only. Such tables lose some clones; where checked, under half of the loss comes from unresolved V genes, and the rest has no known cause. V and J calls plus clone size are reproduced from that table; the DNA served to infer D and trimming. The sample table shows about 100,000 clones, and roughly 87% are seen once. Approximately 7% of the sample is held by the ten biggest clonotypes.

The TCR sequence derives from a man aged 25-45 years in a cohort sampled during active COVID-19. The sequenced material came from peripheral blood. The rearranged chain carries TRBV7-2 and TRBJ2-1, with a weak D call of TRBD2 (6 bases match). The CDR3 amino acid sequence is: CASSPGLPNEQFF. The base sequence is TGTGCCAGCAGTCCGGGACTCCCAAATGAGCAGTTCTTC.